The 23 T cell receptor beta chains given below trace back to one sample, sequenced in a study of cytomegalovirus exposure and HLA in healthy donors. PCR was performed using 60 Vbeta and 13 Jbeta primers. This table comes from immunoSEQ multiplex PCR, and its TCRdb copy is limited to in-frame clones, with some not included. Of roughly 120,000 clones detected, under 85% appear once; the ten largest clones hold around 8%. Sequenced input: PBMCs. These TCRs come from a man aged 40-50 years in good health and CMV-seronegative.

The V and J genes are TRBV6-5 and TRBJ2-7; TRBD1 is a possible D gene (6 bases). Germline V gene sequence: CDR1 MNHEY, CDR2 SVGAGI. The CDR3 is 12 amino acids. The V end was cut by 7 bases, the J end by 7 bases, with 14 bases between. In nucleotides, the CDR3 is TGTGCCAGCACCAGTAGGGGGACGGAGCAGTACTTC. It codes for CASTSRGTEQYF.

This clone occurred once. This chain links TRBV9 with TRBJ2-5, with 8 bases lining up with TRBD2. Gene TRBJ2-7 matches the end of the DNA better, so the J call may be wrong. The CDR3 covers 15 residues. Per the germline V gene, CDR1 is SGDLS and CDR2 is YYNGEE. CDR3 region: CASSVGPGGDYEQYF. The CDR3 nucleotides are TGTGCCAGCAGCGTAGGGCCGGGGGGGGACTACGAGCAGTACTTC.

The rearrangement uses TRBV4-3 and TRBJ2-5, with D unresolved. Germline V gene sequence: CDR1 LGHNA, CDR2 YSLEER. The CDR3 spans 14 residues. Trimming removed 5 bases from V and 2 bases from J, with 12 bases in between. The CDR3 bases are TGCGCCAGCAGCACATCTAGTAAACAAGAGACCCAGTACTTC. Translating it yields CASSTSSKQETQYF.

CDR3 in amino acids: CASSVEGGRANNSPLHF. DNA of the CDR3: TGTGCCAGCAGCGTAGAAGGGGGCAGGGCCAATAATTCACCCCTCCACTTT. The chain couples TRBV9 to TRBJ1-6, with TRBD1 matching over 7 bases. Trimming took 0 bases from V and 5 from J; bases not matched to a gene: 8. Germline CDR1 SGDLS, CDR2 YYNGEE. CDR3 length: 17 residues.

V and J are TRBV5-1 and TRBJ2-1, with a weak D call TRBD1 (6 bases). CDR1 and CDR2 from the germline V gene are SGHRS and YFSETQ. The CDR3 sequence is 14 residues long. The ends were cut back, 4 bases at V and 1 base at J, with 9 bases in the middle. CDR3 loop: CASSLGGSYNEQFF. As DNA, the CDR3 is TGCGCCAGCAGCCTAGGGGGATCCTACAATGAGCAGTTCTTC.

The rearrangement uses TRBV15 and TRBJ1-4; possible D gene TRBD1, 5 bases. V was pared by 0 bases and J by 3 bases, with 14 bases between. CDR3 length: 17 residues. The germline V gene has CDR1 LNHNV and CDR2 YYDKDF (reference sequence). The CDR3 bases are TGTGCCACCAGCAGAGACCCCCCAGGACACCCTAATGAAAAACTGTTTTTT. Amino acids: CATSRDPPGHPNEKLFF.

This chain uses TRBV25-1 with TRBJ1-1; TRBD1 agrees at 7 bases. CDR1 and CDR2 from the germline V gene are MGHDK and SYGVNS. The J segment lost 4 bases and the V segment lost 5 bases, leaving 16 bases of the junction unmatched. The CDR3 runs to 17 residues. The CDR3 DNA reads TGTGCCAGCAGTACCCTCATTTTGGGGACAGCAGGCACTGAAGCTTTCTTT. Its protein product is CASSTLILGTAGTEAFF.

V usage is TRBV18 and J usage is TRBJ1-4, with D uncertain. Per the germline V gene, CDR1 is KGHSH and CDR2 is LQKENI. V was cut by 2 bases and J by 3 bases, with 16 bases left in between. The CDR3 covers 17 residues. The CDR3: CASSPSAVRGANEKLFF. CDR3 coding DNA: TGTGCCAGCTCACCATCAGCTGTACGAGGCGCTAATGAAAAACTGTTTTTT.

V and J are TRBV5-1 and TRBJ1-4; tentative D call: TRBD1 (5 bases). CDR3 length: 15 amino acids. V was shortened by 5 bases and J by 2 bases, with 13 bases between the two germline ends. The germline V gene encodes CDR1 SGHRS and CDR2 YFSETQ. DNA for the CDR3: TGCGCCAGCAGTCAAGCAGGGATGACTAATGAAAAACTGTTTTTT. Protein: CASSQAGMTNEKLFF.

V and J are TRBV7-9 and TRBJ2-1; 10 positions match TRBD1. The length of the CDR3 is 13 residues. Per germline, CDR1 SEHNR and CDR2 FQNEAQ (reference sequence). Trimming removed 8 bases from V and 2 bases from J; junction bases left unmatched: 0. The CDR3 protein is CASGTGAYNEQFF. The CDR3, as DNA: TGTGCCAGCGGGACAGGGGCCTACAATGAGCAGTTCTTC.

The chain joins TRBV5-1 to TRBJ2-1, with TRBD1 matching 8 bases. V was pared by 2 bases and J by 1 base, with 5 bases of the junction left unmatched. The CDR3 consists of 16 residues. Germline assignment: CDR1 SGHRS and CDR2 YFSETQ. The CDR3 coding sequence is TGCGCCAGCAGCTTACTTTGGACAGGGTCCTACAATGAGCAGTTCTTC. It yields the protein CASSLLWTGSYNEQFF. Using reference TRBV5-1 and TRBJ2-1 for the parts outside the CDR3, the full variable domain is KAGVTQTPRYLIKTRGQQVTLSCSPISGHRSVSWYQQTPGQGLQFLFEYFSETQRNKGNFPGRFSGRQFSNSRSEMNVSTLELGDSALYLCASSLLWTGSYNEQFFGPGTRLTVL.

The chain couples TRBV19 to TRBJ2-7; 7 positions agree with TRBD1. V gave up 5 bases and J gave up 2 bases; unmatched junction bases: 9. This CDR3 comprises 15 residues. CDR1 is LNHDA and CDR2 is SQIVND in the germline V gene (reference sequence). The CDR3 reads CASSFRDSATYEQYF. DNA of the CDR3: TGTGCCAGTAGTTTCCGGGACAGCGCTACCTACGAGCAGTACTTC.

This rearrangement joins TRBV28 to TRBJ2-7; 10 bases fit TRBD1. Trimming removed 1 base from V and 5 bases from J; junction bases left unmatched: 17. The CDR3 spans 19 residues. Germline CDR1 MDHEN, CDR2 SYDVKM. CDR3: CASSLSLSESGTGDHEQYF. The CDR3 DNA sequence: TGTGCCAGCAGTTTATCTCTTTCGGAATCGGGGACAGGGGACCACGAGCAGTACTTC.

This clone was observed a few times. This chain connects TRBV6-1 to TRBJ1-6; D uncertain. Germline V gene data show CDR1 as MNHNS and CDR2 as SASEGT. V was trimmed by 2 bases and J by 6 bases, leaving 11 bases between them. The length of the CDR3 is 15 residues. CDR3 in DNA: TGTGCCAGCAGTGAATTGGTCCAGATTAATTCACCCCTCCACTTT. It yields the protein CASSELVQINSPLHF.

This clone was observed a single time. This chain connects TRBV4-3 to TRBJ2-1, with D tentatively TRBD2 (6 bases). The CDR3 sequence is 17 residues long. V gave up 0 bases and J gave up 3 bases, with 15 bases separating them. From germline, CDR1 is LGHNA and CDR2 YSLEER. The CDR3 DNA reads TGCGCCAGCAGCCAAGAACAAGTGGGGGGATACTACAATGAGCAGTTCTTC. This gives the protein CASSQEQVGGYYNEQFF.

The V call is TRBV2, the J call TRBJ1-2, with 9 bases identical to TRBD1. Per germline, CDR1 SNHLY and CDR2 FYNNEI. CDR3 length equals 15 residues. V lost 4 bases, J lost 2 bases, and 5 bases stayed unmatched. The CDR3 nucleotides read TGTGCCAGCAGTGTCGAGGGGACAGGGAACTATGGCTACACCTTC. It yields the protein CASSVEGTGNYGYTF.

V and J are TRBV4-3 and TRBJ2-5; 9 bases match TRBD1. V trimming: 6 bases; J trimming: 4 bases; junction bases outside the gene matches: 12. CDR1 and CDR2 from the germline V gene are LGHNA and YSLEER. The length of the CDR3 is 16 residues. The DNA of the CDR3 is TGCGCCAGCAGTCCCAATGACAGGGGGGGGACAGAGACCCAGTACTTC. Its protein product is CASSPNDRGGTETQYF.

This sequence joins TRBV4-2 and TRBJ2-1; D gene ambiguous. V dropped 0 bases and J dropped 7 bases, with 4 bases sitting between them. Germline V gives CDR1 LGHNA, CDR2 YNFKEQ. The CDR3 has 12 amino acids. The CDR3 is CASSQDRNEQFF. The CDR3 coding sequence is TGTGCCAGCAGCCAAGACCGGAATGAGCAGTTCTTC.

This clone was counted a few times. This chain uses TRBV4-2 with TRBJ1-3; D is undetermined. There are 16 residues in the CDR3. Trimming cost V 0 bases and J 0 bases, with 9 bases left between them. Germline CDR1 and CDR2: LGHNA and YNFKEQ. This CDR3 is CASSQDLMSSGNTIYF. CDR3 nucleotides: TGTGCCAGCAGCCAAGATCTGATGAGCTCTGGAAACACCATATATTTT.

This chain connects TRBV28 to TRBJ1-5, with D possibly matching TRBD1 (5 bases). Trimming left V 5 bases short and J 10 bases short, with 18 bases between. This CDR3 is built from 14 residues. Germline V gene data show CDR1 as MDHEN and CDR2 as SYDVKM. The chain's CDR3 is CASSPRGGYDPQHF. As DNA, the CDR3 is TGTGCCAGCAGTCCCCGGGGGGGGTATGACCCCCAGCATTTT.

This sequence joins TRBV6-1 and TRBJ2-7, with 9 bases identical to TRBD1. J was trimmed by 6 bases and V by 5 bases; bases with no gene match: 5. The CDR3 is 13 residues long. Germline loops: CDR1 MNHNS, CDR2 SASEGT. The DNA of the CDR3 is TGTGCCAGCAGTCGACAGGGGGGTGGCGAGCAGTACTTC. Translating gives CASSRQGGGEQYF.

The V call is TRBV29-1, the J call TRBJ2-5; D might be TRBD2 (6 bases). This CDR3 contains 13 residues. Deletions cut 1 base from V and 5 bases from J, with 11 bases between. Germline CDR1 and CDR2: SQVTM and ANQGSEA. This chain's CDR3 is CSVEGGGIETQYF. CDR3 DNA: TGCAGCGTTGAAGGGGGCGGGATCGAGACCCAGTACTTC. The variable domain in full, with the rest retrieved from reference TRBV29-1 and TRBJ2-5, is SAVISQKPSRDICQRGTSLTIQCQVDSQVTMMFWYRQQPGQSLTLIATANQGSEATYESGFVIDKFPISRPNLTFSTLTVSNMSPEDSSIYLCSVEGGGIETQYFGPGTRLLVL.

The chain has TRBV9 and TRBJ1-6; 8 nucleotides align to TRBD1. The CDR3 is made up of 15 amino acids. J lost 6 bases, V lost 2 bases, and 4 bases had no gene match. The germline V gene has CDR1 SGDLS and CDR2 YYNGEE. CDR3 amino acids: CASSVTQGVNSPLHF. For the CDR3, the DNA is TGTGCCAGCAGCGTCACACAGGGGGTTAATTCACCCCTCCACTTT.